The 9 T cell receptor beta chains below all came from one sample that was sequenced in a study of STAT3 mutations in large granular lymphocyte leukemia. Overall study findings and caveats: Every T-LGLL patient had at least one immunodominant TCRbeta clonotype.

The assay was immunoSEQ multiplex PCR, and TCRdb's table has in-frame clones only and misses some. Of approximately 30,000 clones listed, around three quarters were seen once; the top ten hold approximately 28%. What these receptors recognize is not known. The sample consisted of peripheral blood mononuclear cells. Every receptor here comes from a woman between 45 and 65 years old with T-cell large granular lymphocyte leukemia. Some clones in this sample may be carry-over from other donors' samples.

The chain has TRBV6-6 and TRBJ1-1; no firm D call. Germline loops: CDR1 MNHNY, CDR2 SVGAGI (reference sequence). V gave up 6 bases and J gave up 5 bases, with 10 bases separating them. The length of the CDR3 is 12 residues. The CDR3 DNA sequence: TGTGCCAGCAGCACTGGGGTGACTGAAGCTTTCTTT. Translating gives CASSTGVTEAFF.

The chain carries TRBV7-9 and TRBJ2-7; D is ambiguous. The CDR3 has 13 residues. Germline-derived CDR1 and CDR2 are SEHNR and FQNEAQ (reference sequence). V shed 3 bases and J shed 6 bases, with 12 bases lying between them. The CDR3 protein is CASSLVVRSEQYF. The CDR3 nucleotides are TGTGCCAGCAGCTTGGTCGTTAGGAGCGAGCAGTACTTC.

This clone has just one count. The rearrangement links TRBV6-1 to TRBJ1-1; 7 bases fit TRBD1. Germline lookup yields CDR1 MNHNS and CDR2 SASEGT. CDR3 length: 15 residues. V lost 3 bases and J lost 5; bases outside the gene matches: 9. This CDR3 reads CASSDKQGRMTEAFF. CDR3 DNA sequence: TGTGCCAGCAGTGATAAACAGGGGAGGATGACTGAAGCTTTCTTT.

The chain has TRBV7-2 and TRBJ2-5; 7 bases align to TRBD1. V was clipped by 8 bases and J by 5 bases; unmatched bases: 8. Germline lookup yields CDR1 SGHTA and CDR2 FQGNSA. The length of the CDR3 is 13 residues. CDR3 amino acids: CASGYTGVETQYF. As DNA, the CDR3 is TGTGCCAGCGGATATACAGGGGTTGAGACCCAGTACTTC. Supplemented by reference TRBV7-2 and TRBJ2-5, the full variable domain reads GAGVSQSPSNKVTEKGKDVELRCDPISGHTALYWYRQSLGQGLEFLIYFQGNSAPDKSGLPSDRFSAERTGGSVSTLTIQRTQQEDSAVYLCASGYTGVETQYFGPGTRLLVL.

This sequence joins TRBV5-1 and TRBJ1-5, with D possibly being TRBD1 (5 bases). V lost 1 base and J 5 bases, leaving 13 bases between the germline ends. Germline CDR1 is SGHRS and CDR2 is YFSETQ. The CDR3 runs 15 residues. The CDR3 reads CASSLFTGLDQPQHF. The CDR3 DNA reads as TGCGCCAGCAGCTTGTTCACGGGGCTGGATCAGCCCCAGCATTTT. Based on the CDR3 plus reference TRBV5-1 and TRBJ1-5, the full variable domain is KAGVTQTPRYLIKTRGQQVTLSCSPISGHRSVSWYQQTPGQGLQFLFEYFSETQRNKGNFPGRFSGRQFSNSRSEMNVSTLELGDSALYLCASSLFTGLDQPQHFGDGTRLSIL.

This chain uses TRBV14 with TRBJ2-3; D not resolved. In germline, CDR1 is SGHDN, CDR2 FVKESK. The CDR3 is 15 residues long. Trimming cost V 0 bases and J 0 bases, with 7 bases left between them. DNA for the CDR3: TGTGCCAGCAGCCAAGATGACTTTAGCACAGATACGCAGTATTTT. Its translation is CASSQDDFSTDTQYF. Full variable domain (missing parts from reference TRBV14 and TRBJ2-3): EAGVTQFPSHSVIEKGQTVTLRCDPISGHDNLYWYRRVMGKEIKFLLHFVKESKQDESGMPNNRFLAERTGGTYSTLKVQPAELEDSGVYFCASSQDDFSTDTQYFGPGTRLTVL.

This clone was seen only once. For the CDR3, the DNA is TGTGCCAGCAGCTCCCCCCAGACTAGCGGGAGCGGTCGGGGCGAGCAGTACTTC. Its protein product is CASSSPQTSGSGRGEQYF. V is TRBV7-9 and J is TRBJ2-7; 12 bases are a match to TRBD2. Germline values: CDR1 SEHNR, CDR2 FQNEAQ (reference sequence). J was trimmed by 6 bases and V by 4 bases; bases with no gene match: 16. The CDR3 extends over 18 amino acids.

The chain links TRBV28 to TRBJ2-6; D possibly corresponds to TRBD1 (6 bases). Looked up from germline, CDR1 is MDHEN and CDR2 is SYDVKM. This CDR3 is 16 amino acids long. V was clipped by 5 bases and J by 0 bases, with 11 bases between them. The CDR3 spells CASSGLQGSGANVLTF. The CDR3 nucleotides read TGTGCCAGCAGTGGTTTACAGGGCTCTGGGGCCAACGTCCTGACTTTC.

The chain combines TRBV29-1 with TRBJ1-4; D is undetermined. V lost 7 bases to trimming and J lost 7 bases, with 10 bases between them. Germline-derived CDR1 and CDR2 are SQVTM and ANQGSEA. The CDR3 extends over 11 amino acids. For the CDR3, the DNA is TGCAGCGGATACATCGGTGAAAAACTGTTTTTT. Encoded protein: CSGYIGEKLFF. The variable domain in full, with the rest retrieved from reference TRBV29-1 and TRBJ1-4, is SAVISQKPSRDICQRGTSLTIQCQVDSQVTMMFWYRQQPGQSLTLIATANQGSEATYESGFVIDKFPISRPNLTFSTLTVSNMSPEDSSIYLCSGYIGEKLFFGSGTQLSVL.